These 18 T cell receptor beta chains were all obtained from the same sample, sequenced in a study of blood T cell repertoires in COVID-19. Assay used: immunoSEQ multiplex PCR; TCRdb lists only in-frame clones, some missing. The table has a few hundred thousand clones, roughly 85% seen once. Sequenced material: peripheral blood. Receptor source: a human donor in a cohort sampled during active COVID-19.

The genes are TRBV3-1 (or the pseudogene TRBV3-2) and TRBJ1-1, with a possible D match to TRBD1 (6 bases). CDR3 length: 14 amino acids. The V end lost 7 bases, the J end lost 7 bases, and 19 bases lay between the germline ends. CDR1 is LGHDT, CDR2 YNNKEL, per germline (reference sequence). The CDR3 is CASTKGGRVVEAFF. CDR3 sequence (DNA): TGTGCCAGCACAAAAGGGGGGAGGGTAGTTGAAGCTTTCTTT.

This clone showed up just once. The chain uses TRBV24-1 and TRBJ2-7; the D is unclear. CDR1 and CDR2 from the germline V gene are KGHDR and SFDVKD. Trimming removed 9 bases from V and 1 base from J, with 12 bases in between. The CDR3 has 13 residues. The CDR3 protein is CATAGVDSYEQYF. CDR3 DNA sequence: TGTGCCACCGCCGGAGTAGATTCCTACGAGCAGTACTTC.

CDR3 DNA sequence: TGTGCCAGCAGCACATCAGGGTCCACCGGGGAGCTGTTTTTT. Its protein is CASSTSGSTGELFF. The chain uses TRBV7-3 and TRBJ2-2; possible D gene TRBD1, 5 bases. The CDR3 is made up of 14 amino acids. The germline gives CDR1 SGHTA, CDR2 FQGTGA. V lost 5 bases, J lost 4 bases, and 11 bases lay in between.

This chain joins TRBV5-4 and TRBJ1-3, with unresolved D. The CDR3 contains 15 residues. V gave up 2 bases and J gave up 4 bases, with 13 bases separating them. Germline V gives CDR1 SGHNT, CDR2 YYREEE (reference sequence). CDR3 protein: CASSFGVVGGNTIYF. CDR3 nucleotide sequence: TGTGCCAGCAGCTTCGGGGTTGTGGGAGGAAACACCATATATTTT.

The V gene is TRBV6-2 or TRBV6-3, the J gene TRBJ2-1; D may be TRBD2 (6 bases). CDR1 and CDR2 from the germline V gene are MNHEY and SVGEGT. This CDR3 comprises 15 residues. Trimming stripped 6 bases from V and 9 bases from J, with 21 bases between. CDR3 protein: CASSQGPPQGGEQFF. CDR3 nucleotides: TGTGCCAGCAGCCAGGGCCCCCCGCAGGGAGGTGAGCAGTTCTTC.

This rearrangement joins TRBV6-5 to TRBJ2-2; tentative D call: TRBD1 (5 bases). This CDR3 spans 15 amino acids. V lost 6 bases and J lost 3, with 14 bases in between. Germline lookup yields CDR1 MNHEY and CDR2 SVGAGI. CDR3 amino acids: CASSPTRQYTGELFF. CDR3 coding DNA: TGTGCCAGCAGCCCAACCCGACAGTACACCGGGGAGCTGTTTTTT.

This clone was found a few times. Other nucleotide sequences from this sample produce the same CDR3. The chain is built from TRBV4-2 and TRBJ2-1; 9 nucleotides agree with TRBD2. CDR3 size: 15 residues. Per germline, CDR1 LGHNA and CDR2 YNFKEQ. The junction had 3 bases not matched to a gene; V was cut back by 1 base and J by 5 bases. The CDR3 reads CASSQGLAGNNEQFF. The CDR3 nucleotides are TGTGCCAGCAGCCAAGGCCTAGCGGGGAACAATGAGCAGTTCTTC.

This chain joins TRBV6-5 and TRBJ1-5; TRBD1 aligns across 7 bases. The CDR3 spans 15 residues. V lost 6 bases to trimming and J lost 3 bases; unmatched junction nucleotides: 8. Per the germline V gene, CDR1 is MNHEY and CDR2 is SVGAGI. CDR3 bases: TGTGCCAGCAGCCTTAGACAGGGCGCCAATCAGCCCCAGCATTTT. This translates into CASSLRQGANQPQHF.

J is TRBJ2-2 and V is TRBV24-1, with D possibly TRBD1 on 5 matching bases. Germline CDR1 and CDR2: KGHDR and SFDVKD. This CDR3 region has 15 residues. Trimming left V 5 bases short and J 0 bases short, with 9 bases between. The CDR3 region is CATSVDSPNTGELFF. DNA for the CDR3: TGTGCCACCAGTGTCGACAGTCCGAACACCGGGGAGCTGTTTTTT.

The J gene is TRBJ1-6, the V gene TRBV5-1, with D maybe TRBD1 (5 bases). Germline assignment: CDR1 SGHRS and CDR2 YFSETQ. This CDR3 region has 15 residues. Trimming removed 2 bases at V and 6 bases at J, with 12 bases between. The CDR3 spells CASSFGGFSNSPLHF. The CDR3 DNA sequence: TGCGCCAGCAGCTTCGGGGGGTTTTCTAATTCACCCCTCCACTTT. Drawing the rest from reference TRBV5-1 and TRBJ1-6, the complete variable domain is KAGVTQTPRYLIKTRGQQVTLSCSPISGHRSVSWYQQTPGQGLQFLFEYFSETQRNKGNFPGRFSGRQFSNSRSEMNVSTLELGDSALYLCASSFGGFSNSPLHFGNGTRLTVT.

The V gene is TRBV20-1, the J gene TRBJ2-3; D remains unclear. CDR1 is DFQATT and CDR2 is SNEGSKA in the germline V gene (reference sequence). V lost 3 bases, J lost 4 bases, and 8 bases lay in between. The CDR3 consists of 12 residues. This chain's CDR3 is CSASEPADTQYF. The CDR3, as DNA: TGCAGTGCTAGTGAGCCAGCAGATACGCAGTATTTT.

The chain joins TRBV5-6 to TRBJ1-4, with unresolved D. From germline, CDR1 is SGHDT and CDR2 YYEEEE. This CDR3 region has 16 residues. V was cut by 4 bases and J by 7 bases, with 20 bases left in between. The CDR3 nucleotides are TGTGCCAGCAGCGCGGTCACGAGGGTAGGAACTGAAAAACTGTTTTTT. This encodes CASSAVTRVGTEKLFF.

The chain combines TRBV5-1 with TRBJ1-1; D is unclear. In germline, CDR1 is SGHRS, CDR2 YFSETQ. This CDR3 comprises 13 residues. V was pared by 6 bases and J by 3 bases, with 12 bases between. CDR3 loop: CASNSPGDTEAFF. The CDR3 DNA follows: TGCGCCAGCAATAGCCCCGGAGACACTGAAGCTTTCTTT.

The chain employs TRBV7-9 and TRBJ2-3; D not certain. The V gene's germline CDR1 is SEHNR and CDR2 FQNEAQ (reference sequence). With 4 bases removed from V and 7 bases from J, the gap between germline ends came to 3 bases. The CDR3 is 10 amino acids. In nucleotides, the CDR3 is TGTGCCAGCAGCTATAATACGCAGTATTTT. Its translation: CASSYNTQYF.

The V call is TRBV10-3, the J call TRBJ1-6; possible D gene TRBD1, 6 bases. The CDR3 has 16 residues. The germline CDR1 and CDR2 sequences are ENHRY and SYGVKD. The V end lost 3 bases, the J end lost 6 bases, and 15 bases lay between the germline ends. The CDR3 sequence: CAISDRGGLTNSPLHF. The CDR3 coding sequence is TGTGCCATCAGTGATCGTGGGGGCCTTACTAATTCACCCCTCCACTTT.

V and J are TRBV10-3 and TRBJ2-7, with D possibly TRBD1 on 5 matching bases. V was shortened by 7 bases and J by 2 bases, with 15 bases between the two germline ends. Germline V gene sequence: CDR1 ENHRY, CDR2 SYGVKD. The CDR3 length is 14 residues. As DNA, the CDR3 is TGTGCCATCAAGTGGACACCTGAAGCCTACGAGCAGTACTTC. The encoded protein is CAIKWTPEAYEQYF.

The J gene is TRBJ2-5, the V gene TRBV10-3, with TRBD2 matching over 7 bases. Trimming took 0 bases from V and 5 from J; bases not matched to a gene: 6. The length of the CDR3 is 15 residues. Germline assignment: CDR1 ENHRY and CDR2 SYGVKD. The CDR3 here is CAISESGLEGETQYF. The CDR3 bases are TGTGCCATCAGTGAGTCAGGACTAGAGGGGGAGACCCAGTACTTC.

The chain uses TRBV19 and TRBJ2-1; 7 positions agree with TRBD2. The CDR3 totals 13 residues. V gave up 5 bases and J gave up 10 bases; unmatched junction bases: 8. The V gene's germline CDR1 is LNHDA and CDR2 SQIVND (reference sequence). The chain's CDR3 is CASSERAGNEQFF. CDR3 DNA sequence: TGTGCCAGTAGTGAGCGAGCGGGGAACGAGCAGTTCTTC. Full variable domain (remainder filled in from reference TRBV19 and TRBJ2-1): DGGITQSPKYLFRKEGQNVTLSCEQNLNHDAMYWYRQDPGQGLRLIYYSQIVNDFQKGDIAEGYSVSREKKESFPLTVTSAQKNPTAFYLCASSERAGNEQFFGPGTRLTVL.